A single sample is the source of the 5 T cell receptor beta chains below, sequenced in a study of control samples from healthy donors and cancer patients. This table comes from immunoSEQ multiplex PCR, and its TCRdb copy is limited to in-frame clones, with some not included. In the table there are about 140,000 clones, about 90% of which are singletons. Sequencing was done on a sample of blood. These receptors originate from a man aged 18 to 30 in good health.

A word on this clone: At the DNA level, this CDR3 is encoded by other sequences in the same sample as well. The genes are TRBV9 and TRBJ2-7; D may be TRBD2 (6 bases). The V gene lost 4 bases and the J gene lost 6 bases, with 11 bases spanning the gap. CDR1 SGDLS and CDR2 YYNGEE come from the germline V gene. The CDR3 loop spans 12 amino acids. CDR3 DNA sequence: TGTGCCAGCAGCCCCGGGGGTCGCGAGCAGTACTTC. Amino acids: CASSPGGREQYF.

The CDR3 nucleotides read TGCAGCGTTATTGACAGGGTCAACGAAAAACTGTTTTTT. Translated: CSVIDRVNEKLFF. The rearrangement uses TRBV29-1 and TRBJ1-4; TRBD1 matches 7 bases. V dropped 5 bases and J dropped 8; count of bases not matched to a gene: 8. This CDR3 contains 13 residues. Per the germline V gene, CDR1 is SQVTM and CDR2 is ANQGSEA.

The rearrangement uses TRBV27 and TRBJ1-5; tentatively, D is TRBD1 (5 bases). The CDR3 runs to 18 residues. Trimming took 4 bases from V and 0 from J, leaving 19 bases between them. CDR1 is MNHEY and CDR2 is SMNVEV in the germline V gene (reference sequence). In DNA form, the CDR3 reads TGTGCCAGCAGTTCCTTGGGGGGGGTGACAAATAGCAATCAGCCCCAGCATTTT. Its translation: CASSSLGGVTNSNQPQHF.

The gene calls are TRBV5-1 and TRBJ1-5, with 11 bases lining up with TRBD1. CDR1 is SGHRS, CDR2 YFSETQ, per germline. The CDR3 consists of 15 residues. Germline trimming cut 3 bases from V and 6 bases from J; bases unmatched to any gene: 5. CDR3 in amino acids: CASSSGQGAFQPQHF. CDR3 coding DNA: TGCGCCAGCAGCTCCGGACAGGGGGCTTTTCAGCCCCAGCATTTT.

The chain combines TRBV19 with TRBJ1-1, with D possibly TRBD1 on 6 matching bases. The CDR3 contains 14 residues. Germline V CDR1 and CDR2: LNHDA, SQIVND (reference sequence). Trimming removed 11 bases at V and 2 bases at J, with 18 bases between. This CDR3 reads CALAGAMKNTEAFF. The CDR3 DNA follows: TGTGCCCTAGCAGGGGCCATGAAAAACACTGAAGCTTTCTTT.